Listed below are T cell receptor beta chains from one sample, sequenced in a study. TCRdb fed the RT-PCR reads into MiXCR, producing one record per CDR3 protein. In the table there are about 680,000 distinct CDR3 sequences, 11% to 15% of which are singletons. The sequenced sample consisted of memory CD4+ T cells from blood. The receptors derive from a female donor in good health, serving as a healthy control. CDR3s include the opening cysteine and the closing phenylalanine or tryptophan. The order of the fields is V gene, J gene, CDR3 protein.

V: TRBV20-1
J: TRBJ2-1
CDR3: CSNSYIGEQFF

V: TRBV5-1
J: TRBJ1-2
CDR3: CASSLQASSNYGYTF

V: TRBV9
J: TRBJ2-7
CDR3: CASSVGGGPTFLDEQYF

V: TRBV20-1
J: TRBJ2-3
CDR3: CSAPTLAGTSTDTQYF

V: TRBV4-3
J: TRBJ2-7
CDR3: CASSHGPDPQYF

V: TRBV20-1
J: TRBJ2-2
CDR3: CSARDLWPGELFF

V: TRBV7-2
J: TRBJ2-3
CDR3: CASSLASTRTDTQYF

V: TRBV6-5
J: TRBJ1-2
CDR3: CASSIQPLAYGYTF

V: TRBV18
J: TRBJ2-1
CDR3: CASSPTSGSDEQFF

V: TRBV18
J: TRBJ1-1
CDR3: CASSRIRDTEAFF

V: TRBV5-8
J: TRBJ2-1
CDR3: CASSLDPGPYNEQFF

V: TRBV20-1
J: TRBJ1-5
CDR3: CSARVGGSYNQPQHF

V: TRBV5-5
J: TRBJ2-1
CDR3: CASSLEGLAGYNEQFF

V: TRBV4-3
J: TRBJ2-7
CDR3: CASWSGRRDEQYF

V: TRBV12-3/TRBV12-4
J: TRBJ1-3
CDR3: CASSSNYHRVGNTIYF

V: TRBV18
J: TRBJ1-1
CDR3: CASSPPASGDTEAFF

V: TRBV6-2/TRBV6-3
J: TRBJ2-1
CDR3: CASSRGLPPGEQFF

V: TRBV20-1
J: TRBJ2-5
CDR3: CSAVRARGGETQYF

V: TRBV10-3
J: TRBJ2-3
CDR3: CATQTSGVDTQYF

V: TRBV7-6
J: TRBJ1-6
CDR3: CASSASYTRGTGNNSPLHF

V: TRBV20-1
J: TRBJ2-7
CDR3: CSAWGATSGSIYEQYF

V: TRBV7-3
J: TRBJ2-1
CDR3: CASSSGTPNEQFF

V: TRBV7-8
J: TRBJ1-1
CDR3: CASSLLSPGGNTEAFF

V: TRBV7-2
J: TRBJ2-1
CDR3: CASSPWTSVYNEQFF

V: TRBV5-1
J: TRBJ2-1
CDR3: CASSFTLDEQFF

V: TRBV11-2
J: TRBJ2-5
CDR3: CASSPSMGAIEETQYF

V: TRBV7-2
J: TRBJ2-3
CDR3: CASSSNSGADTQYF

V: TRBV5-1
J: TRBJ2-3
CDR3: CASSYIAGAQDTQYF

V: TRBV7-2
J: TRBJ1-6
CDR3: CASSFGTSSSPLHF

V: TRBV6-5
J: TRBJ2-3
CDR3: CASSSDRAHRDTQYF

V: TRBV9
J: TRBJ1-3
CDR3: CASSVAAGGYSGNTIYF

V: TRBV4-2
J: TRBJ1-5
CDR3: CASSRDINSNQPQHF

V: TRBV20-1
J: TRBJ2-3
CDR3: CSARDSGGGADTQYF

V: TRBV7-9
J: TRBJ1-1
CDR3: CASTPGDSRTEAFF

V: TRBV6-6
J: TRBJ2-7
CDR3: CASSYLGTTTYEQYF

V: TRBV6-1
J: TRBJ2-1
CDR3: CASRVSGNPGYNEQFF

V: TRBV28
J: TRBJ2-3
CDR3: CASSLYRGSSTDTQYF

V: TRBV20-1
J: TRBJ2-5
CDR3: CSARDMRQLQETQYF

V: TRBV5-1
J: TRBJ2-5
CDR3: CASSFDFFSANQYF

V: TRBV20-1
J: TRBJ2-3
CDR3: CSARDLPQSTDTQYF

V: TRBV27
J: TRBJ2-1
CDR3: CASRLEGVLEYEQFF

V: TRBV4-3
J: TRBJ2-5
CDR3: CASSQAYGVETQYF

V: TRBV3-1
J: TRBJ1-1
CDR3: CASSPQQGGTEAFF

V: TRBV29-1
J: TRBJ2-5
CDR3: CSVAYTSGRGETQYF

V: TRBV27
J: TRBJ2-2
CDR3: CASSFGRLNTGELFF

V: TRBV5-1
J: TRBJ2-2
CDR3: CASSFRGRPTGELFF

V: TRBV4-3
J: TRBJ2-5
CDR3: CASSQDHPREETQYF

V: TRBV12-3/TRBV12-4
J: TRBJ2-4
CDR3: CASSETDSGVLAKNIQYF

V: TRBV20-1
J: TRBJ1-1
CDR3: CSARQIDRNTEAFF

V: TRBV9
J: TRBJ2-3
CDR3: CASSVGIGGPTDTQYF

V: TRBV20-1
J: TRBJ1-1
CDR3: CSARRSLDTEAFF